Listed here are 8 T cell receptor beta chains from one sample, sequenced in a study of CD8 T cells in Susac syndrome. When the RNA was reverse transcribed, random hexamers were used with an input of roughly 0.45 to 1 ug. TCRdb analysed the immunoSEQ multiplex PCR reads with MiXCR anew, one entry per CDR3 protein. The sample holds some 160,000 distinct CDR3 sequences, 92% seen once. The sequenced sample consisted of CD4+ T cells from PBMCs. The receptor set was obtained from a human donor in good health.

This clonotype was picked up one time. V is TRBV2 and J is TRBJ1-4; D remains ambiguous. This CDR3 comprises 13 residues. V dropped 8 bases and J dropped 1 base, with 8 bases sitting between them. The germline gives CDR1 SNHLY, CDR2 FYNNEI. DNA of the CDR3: TGTGCCAGCCAGCCGGTAACTAATGAAAAACTGTTTTTT. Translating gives CASQPVTNEKLFF.

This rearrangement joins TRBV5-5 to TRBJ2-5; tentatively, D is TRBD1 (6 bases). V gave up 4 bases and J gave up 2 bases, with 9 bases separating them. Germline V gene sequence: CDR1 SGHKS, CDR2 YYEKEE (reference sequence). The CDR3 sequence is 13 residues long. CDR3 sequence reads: CASSATGQETQYF. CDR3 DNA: TGTGCCAGCAGCGCCACAGGGCAAGAGACCCAGTACTTC.

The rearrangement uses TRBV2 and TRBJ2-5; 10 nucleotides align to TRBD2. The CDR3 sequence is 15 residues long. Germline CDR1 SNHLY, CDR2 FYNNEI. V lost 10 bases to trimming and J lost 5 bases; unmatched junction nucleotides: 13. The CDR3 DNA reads TGTGCCACCTCTGGGCTAGCGGGAGTGGGGGAGACCCAGTACTTC. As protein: CATSGLAGVGETQYF.

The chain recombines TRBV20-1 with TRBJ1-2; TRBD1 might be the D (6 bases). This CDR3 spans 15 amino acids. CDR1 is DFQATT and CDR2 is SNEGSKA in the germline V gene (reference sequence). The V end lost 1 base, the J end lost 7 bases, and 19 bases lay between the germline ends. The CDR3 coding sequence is TGCAGTGCTAGAGGCCTGAAGGGGGTGATGGGTGGCTACACCTTC. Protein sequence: CSARGLKGVMGGYTF.

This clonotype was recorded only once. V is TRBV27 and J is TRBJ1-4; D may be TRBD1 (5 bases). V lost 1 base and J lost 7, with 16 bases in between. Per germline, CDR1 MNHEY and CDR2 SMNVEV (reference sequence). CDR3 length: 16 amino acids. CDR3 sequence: CASSLYRGGMGEKLFF. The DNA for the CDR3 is TGTGCCAGCAGTTTATATAGGGGAGGAATGGGTGAAAAACTGTTTTTT. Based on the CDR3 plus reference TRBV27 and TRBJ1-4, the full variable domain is EAQVTQNPRYLITVTGKKLTVTCSQNMNHEYMSWYRQDPGLGLRQIYYSMNVEVTDKGDVPEGYKVSRKEKRNFPLILESPSPNQTSLYFCASSLYRGGMGEKLFFGSGTQLSVL.

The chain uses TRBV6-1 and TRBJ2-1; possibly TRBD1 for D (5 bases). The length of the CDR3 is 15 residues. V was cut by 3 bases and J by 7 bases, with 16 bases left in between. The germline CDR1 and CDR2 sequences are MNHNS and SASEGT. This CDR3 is CASSESAGWANEQFF. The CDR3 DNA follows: TGTGCCAGCAGTGAGTCGGCAGGGTGGGCGAATGAGCAGTTCTTC.

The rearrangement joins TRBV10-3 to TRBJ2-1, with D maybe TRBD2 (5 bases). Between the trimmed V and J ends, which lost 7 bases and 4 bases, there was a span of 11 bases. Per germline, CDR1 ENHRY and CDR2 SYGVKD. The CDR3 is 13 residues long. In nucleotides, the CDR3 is TGTGCCATCACCAGCGGATTATACAATGAGCAGTTCTTC. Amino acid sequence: CAITSGLYNEQFF.

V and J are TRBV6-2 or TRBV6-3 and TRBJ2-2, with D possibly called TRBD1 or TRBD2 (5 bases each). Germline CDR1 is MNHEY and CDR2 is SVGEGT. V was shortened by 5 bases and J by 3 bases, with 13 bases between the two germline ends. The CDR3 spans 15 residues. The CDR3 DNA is TGTGCCAGCAGTGCCCACTGGGACGACACCGGGGAGCTGTTTTTT. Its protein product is CASSAHWDDTGELFF.